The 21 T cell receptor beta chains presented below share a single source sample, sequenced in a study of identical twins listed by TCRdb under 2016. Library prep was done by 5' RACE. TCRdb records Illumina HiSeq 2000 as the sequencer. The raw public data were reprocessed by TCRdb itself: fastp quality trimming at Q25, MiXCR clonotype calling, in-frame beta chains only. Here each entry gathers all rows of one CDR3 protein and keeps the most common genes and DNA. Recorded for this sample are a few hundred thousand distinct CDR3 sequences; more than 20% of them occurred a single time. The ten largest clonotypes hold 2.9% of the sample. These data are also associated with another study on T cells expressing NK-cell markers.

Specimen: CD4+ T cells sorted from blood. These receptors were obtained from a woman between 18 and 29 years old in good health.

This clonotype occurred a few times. The CDR3 spells CASSLKNAGEQFF. CDR3 sequence (DNA): TGTGCCAGCAGCCTCAAGAATGCGGGTGAGCAGTTCTTC. This chain joins TRBV3-1 and TRBJ2-1, with D possibly matching TRBD2 (5 bases). The CDR3 totals 13 residues. CDR1 and CDR2 from the germline V gene are LGHDT and YNNKEL (reference sequence). V lost 4 bases and J lost 9, with 13 bases in between.

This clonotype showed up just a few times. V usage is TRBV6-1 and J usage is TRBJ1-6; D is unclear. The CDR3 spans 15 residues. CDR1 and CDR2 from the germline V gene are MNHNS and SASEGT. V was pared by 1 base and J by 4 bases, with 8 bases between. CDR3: CASSEGRGYNSPLHF. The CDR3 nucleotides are TGTGCCAGCAGTGAAGGGAGAGGGTATAATTCACCCCTCCACTTT.

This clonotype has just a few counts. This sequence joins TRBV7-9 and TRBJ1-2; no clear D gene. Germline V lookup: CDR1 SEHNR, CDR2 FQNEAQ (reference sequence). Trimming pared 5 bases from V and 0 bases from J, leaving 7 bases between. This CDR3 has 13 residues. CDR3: CASSLIANYGYTF. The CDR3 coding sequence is TGTGCCAGCAGCCTAATAGCTAACTATGGCTACACCTTC.

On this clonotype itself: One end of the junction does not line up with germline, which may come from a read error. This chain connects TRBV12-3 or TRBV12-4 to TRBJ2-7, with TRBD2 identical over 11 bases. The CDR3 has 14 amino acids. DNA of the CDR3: TGTGCCAGCTGTTTACTAGCGGGGGCTTACGAGCAGTACTTC. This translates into CASCLLAGAYEQYF.

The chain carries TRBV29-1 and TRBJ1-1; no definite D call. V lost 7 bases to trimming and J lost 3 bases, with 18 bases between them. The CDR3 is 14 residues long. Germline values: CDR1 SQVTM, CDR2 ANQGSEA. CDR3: CSARTNFIDTEAFF. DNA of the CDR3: TGCAGCGCCCGGACTAATTTTATAGACACTGAAGCTTTCTTT.

The CDR3 DNA is TGCAGTGCGGCCTGGGATGGGGAGCAGTACTTC. Protein product: CSAAWDGEQYF. The chain has TRBV20-1 and TRBJ2-7, with D uncertain. The CDR3 covers 11 residues. Looked up from germline, CDR1 is DFQATT and CDR2 is SNEGSKA (reference sequence). Trimming took 6 bases from V and 7 from J, leaving 13 bases between them.

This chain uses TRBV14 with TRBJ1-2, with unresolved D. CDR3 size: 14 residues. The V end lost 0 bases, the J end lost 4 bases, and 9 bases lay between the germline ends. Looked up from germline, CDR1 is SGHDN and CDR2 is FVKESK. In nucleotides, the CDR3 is TGTGCCAGCAGCCAAGAGAAAGGTCCCTATGGCTACACCTTC. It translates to CASSQEKGPYGYTF.

Here the CDR3 reads CASSYSDRNQPQHF. In DNA, the CDR3 is TGTGCCAGCAGTTACTCCGACAGAAATCAGCCCCAGCATTTT. V is TRBV6-5 and J is TRBJ1-5, with D maybe TRBD1 (5 bases). The CDR3 loop spans 14 amino acids. CDR1 and CDR2 (germline): MNHEY, SVGAGI. Deletions cut 0 bases from V and 4 bases from J, with 7 bases between.

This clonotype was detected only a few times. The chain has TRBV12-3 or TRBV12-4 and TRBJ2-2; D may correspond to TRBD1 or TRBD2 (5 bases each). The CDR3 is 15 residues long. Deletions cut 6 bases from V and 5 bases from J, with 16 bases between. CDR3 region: CASSSTGGRTGELFF. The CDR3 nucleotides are TGTGCCAGCAGCAGTACAGGAGGAAGGACCGGGGAGCTGTTTTTT.

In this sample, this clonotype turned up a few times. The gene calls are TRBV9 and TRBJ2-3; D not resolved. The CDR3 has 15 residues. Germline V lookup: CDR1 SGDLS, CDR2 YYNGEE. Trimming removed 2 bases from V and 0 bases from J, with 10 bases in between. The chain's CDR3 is CASSVRSLSTDTQYF. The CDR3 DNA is TGTGCCAGCAGCGTGCGTAGCCTTAGCACAGATACGCAGTATTTT.

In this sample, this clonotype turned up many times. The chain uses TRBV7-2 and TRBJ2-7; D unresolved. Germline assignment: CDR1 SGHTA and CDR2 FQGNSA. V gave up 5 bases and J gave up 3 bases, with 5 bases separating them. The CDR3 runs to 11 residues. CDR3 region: CASSPNYEQYF. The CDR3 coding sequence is TGTGCCAGCAGCCCTAACTACGAGCAGTACTTC.

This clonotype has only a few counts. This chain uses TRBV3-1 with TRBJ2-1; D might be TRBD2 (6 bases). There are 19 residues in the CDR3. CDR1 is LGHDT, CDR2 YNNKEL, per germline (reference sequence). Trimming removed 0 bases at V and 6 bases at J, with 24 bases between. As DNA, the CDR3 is TGTGCCAGCAGCCAAGAAGGTTGGTCCCACGGGACTCCGATCAATGAGCAGTTCTTC. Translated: CASSQEGWSHGTPINEQFF.

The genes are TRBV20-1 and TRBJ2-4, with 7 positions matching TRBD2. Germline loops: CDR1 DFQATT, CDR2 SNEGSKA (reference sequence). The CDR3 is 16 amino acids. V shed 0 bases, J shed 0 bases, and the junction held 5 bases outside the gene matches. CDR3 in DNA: TGCAGTGCTAGAGATGAGGTAGCGGGAGCCAAAAACATTCAGTACTTC. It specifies CSARDEVAGAKNIQYF.

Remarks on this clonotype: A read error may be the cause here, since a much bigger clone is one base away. The CDR3 sequence: CASRDRGEKLFF. DNA for the CDR3: TGTGCCAGCAGAGACAGGGGTGAAAAACTGTTTTTT. The J gene is TRBJ1-4, the V gene TRBV11-2, with 8 nucleotides matching TRBD1. The CDR3 has 12 amino acids. Germline V gene data show CDR1 as SGHAT and CDR2 as FQNNGV. V shed 6 bases and J 7 bases; nucleotides not matched to a gene: 1.

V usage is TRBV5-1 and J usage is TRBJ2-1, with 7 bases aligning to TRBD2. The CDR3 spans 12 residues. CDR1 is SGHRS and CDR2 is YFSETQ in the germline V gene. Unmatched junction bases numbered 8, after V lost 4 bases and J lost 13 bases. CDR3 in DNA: TGCGCCAGCAGCCCTCAGGGACTATACCAGTTCTTC. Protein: CASSPQGLYQFF. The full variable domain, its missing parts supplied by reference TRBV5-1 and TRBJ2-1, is KAGVTQTPRYLIKTRGQQVTLSCSPISGHRSVSWYQQTPGQGLQFLFEYFSETQRNKGNFPGRFSGRQFSNSRSEMNVSTLELGDSALYLCASSPQGLYQFFGPGTRLTVL.

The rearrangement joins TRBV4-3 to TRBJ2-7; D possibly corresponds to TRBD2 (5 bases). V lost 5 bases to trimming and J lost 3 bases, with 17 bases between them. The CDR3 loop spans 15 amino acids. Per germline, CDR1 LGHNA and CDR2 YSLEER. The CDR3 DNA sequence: TGCGCCAGCAGCTTGCTAGCCCTATCGGTCTACGAGCAGTACTTC. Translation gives CASSLLALSVYEQYF.

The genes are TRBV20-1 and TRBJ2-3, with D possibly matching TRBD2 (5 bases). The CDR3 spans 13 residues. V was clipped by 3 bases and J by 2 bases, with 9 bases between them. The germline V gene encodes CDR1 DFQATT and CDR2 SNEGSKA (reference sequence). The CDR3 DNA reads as TGCAGTGCTAGGGACTTTTACACAGATACGCAGTATTTT. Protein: CSARDFYTDTQYF.

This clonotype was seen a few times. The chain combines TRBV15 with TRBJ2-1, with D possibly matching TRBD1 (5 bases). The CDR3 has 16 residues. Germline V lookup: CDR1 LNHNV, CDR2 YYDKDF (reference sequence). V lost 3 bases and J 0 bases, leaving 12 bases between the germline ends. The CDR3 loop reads CATSSFEGVSYNEQFF. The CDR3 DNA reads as TGTGCCACCAGCAGCTTTGAAGGGGTCTCCTACAATGAGCAGTTCTTC.

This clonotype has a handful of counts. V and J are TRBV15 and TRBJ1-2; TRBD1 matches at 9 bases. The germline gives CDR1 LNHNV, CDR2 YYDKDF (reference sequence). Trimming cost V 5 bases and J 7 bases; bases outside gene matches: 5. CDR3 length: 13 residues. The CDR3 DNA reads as TGTGCCACCAGCCCAGGACAGGGGATTGGCTACACCTTC. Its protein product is CATSPGQGIGYTF.

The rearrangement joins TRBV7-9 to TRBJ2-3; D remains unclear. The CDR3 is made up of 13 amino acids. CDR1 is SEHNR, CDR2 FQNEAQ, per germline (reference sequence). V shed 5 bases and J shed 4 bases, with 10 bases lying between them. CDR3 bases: TGTGCCAGCAGCCCTACGCCAGCAGATACGCAGTATTTT. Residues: CASSPTPADTQYF.

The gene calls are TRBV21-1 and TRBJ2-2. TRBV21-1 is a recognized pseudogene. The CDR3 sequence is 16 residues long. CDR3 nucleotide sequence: TGTGCCAGCAGCAAATCGTCTCAGGCCAGCACCGGGGAGCTGTTTTTT. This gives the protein CASSKSSQASTGELFF.